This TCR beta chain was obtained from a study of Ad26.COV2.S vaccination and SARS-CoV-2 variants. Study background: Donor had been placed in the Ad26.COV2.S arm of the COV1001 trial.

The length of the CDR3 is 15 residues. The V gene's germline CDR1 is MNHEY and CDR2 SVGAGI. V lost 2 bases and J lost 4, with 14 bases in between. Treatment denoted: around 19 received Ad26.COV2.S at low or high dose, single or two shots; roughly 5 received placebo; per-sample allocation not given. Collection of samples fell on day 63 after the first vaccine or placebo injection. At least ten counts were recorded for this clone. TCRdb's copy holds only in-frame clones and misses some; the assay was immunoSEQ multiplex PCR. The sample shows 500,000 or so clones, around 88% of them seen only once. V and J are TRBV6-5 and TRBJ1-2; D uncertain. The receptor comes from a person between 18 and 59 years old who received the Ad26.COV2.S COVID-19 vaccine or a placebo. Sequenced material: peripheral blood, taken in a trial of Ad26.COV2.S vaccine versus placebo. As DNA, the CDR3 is TGTGCCAGCAGTTACCGCCCGGCGTTGAGCTATGGCTACACCTTC. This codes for CASSYRPALSYGYTF.